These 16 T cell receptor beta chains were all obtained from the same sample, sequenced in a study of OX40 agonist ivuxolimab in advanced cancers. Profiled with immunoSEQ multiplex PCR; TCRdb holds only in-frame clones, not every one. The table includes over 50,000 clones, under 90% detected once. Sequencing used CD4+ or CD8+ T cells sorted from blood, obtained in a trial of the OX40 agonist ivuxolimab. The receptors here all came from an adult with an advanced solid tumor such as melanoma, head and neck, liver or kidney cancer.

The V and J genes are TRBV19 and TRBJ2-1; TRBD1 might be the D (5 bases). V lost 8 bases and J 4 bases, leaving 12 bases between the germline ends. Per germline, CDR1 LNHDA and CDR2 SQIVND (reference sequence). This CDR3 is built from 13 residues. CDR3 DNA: TGTGCCAGTGGTCGGACACTATACAATGAGCAGTTCTTC. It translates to CASGRTLYNEQFF.

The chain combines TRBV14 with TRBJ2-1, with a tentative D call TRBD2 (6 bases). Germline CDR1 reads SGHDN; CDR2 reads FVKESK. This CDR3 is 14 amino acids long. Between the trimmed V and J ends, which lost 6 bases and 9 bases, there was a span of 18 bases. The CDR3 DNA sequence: TGTGCCAGCAGACCCAGGACTACCCTCGGTGAGCAGTTCTTC. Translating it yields CASRPRTTLGEQFF.

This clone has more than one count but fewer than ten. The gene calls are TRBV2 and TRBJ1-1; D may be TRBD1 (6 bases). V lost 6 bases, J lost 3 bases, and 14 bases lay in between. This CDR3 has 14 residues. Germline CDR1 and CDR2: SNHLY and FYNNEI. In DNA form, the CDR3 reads TGTGCCAGCAGATTCAGGGGAGGAGACACTGAAGCTTTCTTT. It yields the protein CASRFRGGDTEAFF. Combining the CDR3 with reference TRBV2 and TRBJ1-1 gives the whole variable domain EPEVTQTPSHQVTQMGQEVILRCVPISNHLYFYWYRQILGQKVEFLVSFYNNEISEKSEIFDDQFSVERPDGSNFTLKIRSTKLEDSAMYFCASRFRGGDTEAFFGQGTRLTVV.

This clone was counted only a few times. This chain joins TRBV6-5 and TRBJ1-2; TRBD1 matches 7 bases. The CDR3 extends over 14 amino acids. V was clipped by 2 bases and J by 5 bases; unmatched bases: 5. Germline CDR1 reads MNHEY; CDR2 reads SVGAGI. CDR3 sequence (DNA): TGTGCCAGCAGTTACGGGACAGACTCATATGGCTACACCTTC. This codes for CASSYGTDSYGYTF.

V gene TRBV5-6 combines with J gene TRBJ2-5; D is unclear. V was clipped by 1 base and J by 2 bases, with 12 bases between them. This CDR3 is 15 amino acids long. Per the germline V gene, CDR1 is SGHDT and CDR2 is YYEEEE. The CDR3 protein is CASSLLTASQETQYF. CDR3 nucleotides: TGTGCCAGCAGCTTGTTGACGGCGAGTCAAGAGACCCAGTACTTC.

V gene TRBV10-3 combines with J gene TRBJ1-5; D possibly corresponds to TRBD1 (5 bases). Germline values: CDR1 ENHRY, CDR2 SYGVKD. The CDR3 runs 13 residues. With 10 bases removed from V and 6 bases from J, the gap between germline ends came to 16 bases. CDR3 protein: CATHPGRGQPQHF. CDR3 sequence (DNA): TGTGCCACACACCCGGGACGGGGTCAGCCCCAGCATTTT.

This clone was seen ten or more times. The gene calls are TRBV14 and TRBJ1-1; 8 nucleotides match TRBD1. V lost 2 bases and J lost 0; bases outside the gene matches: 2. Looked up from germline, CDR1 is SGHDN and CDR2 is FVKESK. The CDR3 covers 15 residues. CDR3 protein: CASSQWTGLNTEAFF. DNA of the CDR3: TGTGCCAGCAGCCAATGGACAGGGCTGAACACTGAAGCTTTCTTT.

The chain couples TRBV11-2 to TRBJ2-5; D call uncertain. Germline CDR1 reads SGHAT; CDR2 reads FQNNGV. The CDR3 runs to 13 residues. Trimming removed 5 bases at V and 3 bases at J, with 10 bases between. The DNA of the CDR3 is TGTGCCAGCAGCCCAGCCCCCGAAGAGACCCAGTACTTC. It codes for CASSPAPEETQYF.

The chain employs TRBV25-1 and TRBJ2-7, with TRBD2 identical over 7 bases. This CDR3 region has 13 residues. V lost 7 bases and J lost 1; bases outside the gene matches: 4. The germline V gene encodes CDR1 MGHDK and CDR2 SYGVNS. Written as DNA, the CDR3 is TGTGCCAGCATCCCAGCGGGATCCTACGAGCAGTACTTC. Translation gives CASIPAGSYEQYF.

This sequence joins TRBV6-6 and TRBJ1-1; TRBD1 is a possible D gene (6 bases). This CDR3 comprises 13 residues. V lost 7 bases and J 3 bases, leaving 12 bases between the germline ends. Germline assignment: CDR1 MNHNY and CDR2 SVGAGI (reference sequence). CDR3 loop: CASNPGEHTEAFF. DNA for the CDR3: TGTGCCAGCAACCCAGGGGAACACACTGAAGCTTTCTTT.

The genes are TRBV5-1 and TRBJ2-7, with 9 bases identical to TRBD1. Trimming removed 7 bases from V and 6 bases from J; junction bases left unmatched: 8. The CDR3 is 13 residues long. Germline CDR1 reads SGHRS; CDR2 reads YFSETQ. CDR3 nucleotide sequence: TGCGCCAGCGGTAGGGGACAGGGTGGCGAGCAGTACTTC. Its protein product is CASGRGQGGEQYF.

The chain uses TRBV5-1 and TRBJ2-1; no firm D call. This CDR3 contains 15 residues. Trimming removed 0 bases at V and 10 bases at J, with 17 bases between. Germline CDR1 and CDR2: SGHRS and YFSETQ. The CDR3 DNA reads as TGCGCCAGCAGCTTGGTTACGGCAGGAGTTGGAGAGCAGTTCTTC. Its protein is CASSLVTAGVGEQFF.

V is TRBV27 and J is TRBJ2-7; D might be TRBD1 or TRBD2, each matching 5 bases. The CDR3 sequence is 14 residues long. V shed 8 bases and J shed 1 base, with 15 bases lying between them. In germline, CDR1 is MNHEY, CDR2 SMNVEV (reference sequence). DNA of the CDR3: TGTGCCAGCCTTAATCGGGGCACGTCCTACGAGCAGTACTTC. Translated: CASLNRGTSYEQYF.

The CDR3 sequence is CAKTRATNEKLFF. The CDR3 bases are TGTGCCAAAACACGTGCAACTAATGAAAAACTGTTTTTT. V usage is TRBV30 and J usage is TRBJ1-4, with no clear D. V was shortened by 8 bases and J by 0 bases, with 10 bases between the two germline ends. CDR1 and CDR2 (germline): GTSNPN, SVGIG (reference sequence). CDR3 length: 13 amino acids.

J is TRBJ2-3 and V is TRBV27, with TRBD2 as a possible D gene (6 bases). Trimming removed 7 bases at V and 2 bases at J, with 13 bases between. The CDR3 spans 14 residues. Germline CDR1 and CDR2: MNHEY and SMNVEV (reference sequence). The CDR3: CASTHRDSTDTQYF. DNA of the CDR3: TGTGCCAGCACCCACCGGGACTCCACAGATACGCAGTATTTT.

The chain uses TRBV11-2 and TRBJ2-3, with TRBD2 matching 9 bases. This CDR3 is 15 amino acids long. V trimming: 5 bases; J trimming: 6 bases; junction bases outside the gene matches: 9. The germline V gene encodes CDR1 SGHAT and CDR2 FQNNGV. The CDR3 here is CASSRAGGFGDTQYF. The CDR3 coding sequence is TGTGCCAGCAGCCGAGCGGGAGGTTTCGGGGATACGCAGTATTTT.